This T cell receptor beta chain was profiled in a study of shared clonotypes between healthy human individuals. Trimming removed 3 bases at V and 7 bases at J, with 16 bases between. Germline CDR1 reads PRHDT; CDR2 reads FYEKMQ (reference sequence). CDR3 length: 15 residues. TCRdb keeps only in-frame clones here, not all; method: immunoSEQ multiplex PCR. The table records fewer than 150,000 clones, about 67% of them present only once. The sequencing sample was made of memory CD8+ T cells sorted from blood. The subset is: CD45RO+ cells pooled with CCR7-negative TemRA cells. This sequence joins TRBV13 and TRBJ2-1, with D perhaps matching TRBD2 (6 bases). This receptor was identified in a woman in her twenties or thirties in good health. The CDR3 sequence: CASSFLRESWNEQFF. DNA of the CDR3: TGTGCCAGCAGCTTTCTTCGGGAGTCTTGGAATGAGCAGTTCTTC.